This T cell receptor (beta chain) was recorded in a study of graft-versus-host responses after intestinal transplantation. On the study more broadly: The recipients all started with anti-thymocyte globulin induction and then took tacrolimus and steroids for around 3 years. The study's findings and limits: GvH clones appeared in recipient marrow, some first in ileum or blood.

The V end was cut by 5 bases, the J end by 8 bases, with 10 bases between. This CDR3 contains 13 residues. Germline CDR1 is MNHNS and CDR2 is SASEGT. A note on this clone: Its antigen is not identified.

This table comes from immunoSEQ multiplex PCR, and its TCRdb copy is limited to in-frame clones, with some not included. The sample contains more than 65,000 clones, 91% of which appear only once. This material consisted of unstimulated CD8+ T cells sorted from spleen or lymph node cells, taken before transplant. The sequence derives from a human donor who was the organ donor for an intestinal transplant. The chain employs TRBV6-1 and TRBJ1-6; no clear D gene. The CDR3 sequence: CASSYVPDSPLHF. As DNA, the CDR3 is TGTGCCAGCAGTTATGTCCCGGATTCACCCCTCCACTTT.